This TCR beta chain was found in a study of blood T cell repertoires in COVID-19 (TCRdb year 2020). With regard to the full study: Collaborator samples came from the United States, Italy and Spain and covered acute and convalescent phases of COVID-19. Samples were obtained from the ongoing ImmuneRACE study (first 160 participants) and from 950 to 1,500 subjects provided by 6 global collaborators. Where available, HLA class I and class II types were taken from metadata supplied by the sample provider and were not determined by assay-based typing. Deeply sampled blood TCRbeta repertoires from subjects exposed to, actively infected with, or recovered from COVID-19 were included in the dataset. A freely available public database, intended as a resource for researchers studying the immune response to SARS-CoV-2, is where the repertoires were released. Nearly every sample came with metadata listing a de-identified subject ID, COVID-19 status, age in years and sex. The material from the prospective study consisted of cDNA or gDNA derived from T cells, B-cell-depleted T cells, or PBMCs. Study-level results and caveats: How much clinical and demographic metadata was included differed by source and by participant, and the metadata was provided uncurated.

In the germline V gene, CDR1 corresponds to SGHTA and CDR2 to FQGNSA. Taken from cysteine to phenylalanine, the CDR3 has 14 residues. The sequence is cut down to CDR3 DNA, 42 bases in frame from base 1. Germline trimming amounts to 4 bases on V and 5 bases on J, with 1 as the count of junction bases outside the gene matches. TCRbeta CDR3 regions were amplified from genomic DNA by means of the immunoSEQ Assay, a bias-controlled multiplex PCR. The authors' analysis ran thus. The number of nucleated cells in each sample was estimated by amplification of reference gene primers within the assay. To quantify the absolute abundance of each unique TCRbeta CDR3 rearrangement, sequence reads were collapsed and filtered. Productive Simpson clonality was computed per sample as the square root of Simpson's diversity index over productive rearrangements. TCRdb obtained this table from immuneACCESS and retained in-frame rearrangements with V and J assigned. These tables miss some clones; where compared with another copy, unresolved V genes account for less than half of the shortfall, and the remainder is unexplained. V, J and clone size are those of that table, while D and trimming were read from the DNA. Across this sample there are 300,000 to 450,000 clones, with less than 90% seen only once. The ten largest clones capture roughly 1% of the sample.

Participants in the prospective study were aged about 18 to 95 years, lived in more than 20 United States geographic areas, and enrolled through a virtual design. To assign participants to cohorts, the prospective study relied on clinical history that participants themselves reported in a screening survey and a study questionnaire. ImmuneRACE Cohort 3 recovered participants were defined by two consecutive negative NP/OP PCR tests, healthcare professional clearance, or symptom resolution. Mobile phlebotomists in the prospective study collected whole blood, serum and a nasopharyngeal or oropharyngeal swab from every participant. Over an approximately 2-month period, participants in the prospective study had the option of providing additional blood draws and questionnaires. Prospective study blood samples were shipped either frozen or at room temperature before DNA extraction. This clone appeared a single time. The antigen this receptor binds is unknown. Base-call qualities are not available, and no considerably larger clone is one nucleotide away.

Input material: PBMCs or T cells enriched from blood (not recorded which). The sequence derives from a woman aged 25 to 39 who had recovered from COVID-19. The chain uses TRBV7-2 and TRBJ2-5, with TRBD2 matching 13 junction bases. The CDR3 in this case is CASSSGLAGETQYF. The DNA is as follows: TGTGCCAGCAGCTCGGGACTAGCGGGGGAGACCCAGTACTTC. Extended through the reference TRBV7-2 and TRBJ2-5 proteins, this CDR3 yields the full variable domain: GAGVSQSPSNKVTEKGKDVELRCDPISGHTALYWYRQSLGQGLEFLIYFQGNSAPDKSGLPSDRFSAERTGGSVSTLTIQRTQQEDSAVYLCASSSGLAGETQYFGPGTRLLVL.